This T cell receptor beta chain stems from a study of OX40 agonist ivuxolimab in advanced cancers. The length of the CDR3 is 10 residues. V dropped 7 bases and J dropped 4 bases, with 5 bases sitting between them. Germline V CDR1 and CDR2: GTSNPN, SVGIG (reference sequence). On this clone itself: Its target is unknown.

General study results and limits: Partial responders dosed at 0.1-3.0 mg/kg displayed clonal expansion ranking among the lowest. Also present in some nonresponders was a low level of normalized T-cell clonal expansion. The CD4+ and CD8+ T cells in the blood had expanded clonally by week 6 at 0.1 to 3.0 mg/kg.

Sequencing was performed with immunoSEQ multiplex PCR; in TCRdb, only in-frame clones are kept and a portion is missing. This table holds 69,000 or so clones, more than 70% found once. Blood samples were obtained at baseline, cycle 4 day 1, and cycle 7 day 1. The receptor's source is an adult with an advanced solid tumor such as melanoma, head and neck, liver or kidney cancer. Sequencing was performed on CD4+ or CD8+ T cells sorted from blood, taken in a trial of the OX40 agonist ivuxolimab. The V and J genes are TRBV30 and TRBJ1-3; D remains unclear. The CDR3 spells CALLGNTIYF. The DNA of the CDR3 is TGTGCCTTATTGGGAAACACCATATATTTT.